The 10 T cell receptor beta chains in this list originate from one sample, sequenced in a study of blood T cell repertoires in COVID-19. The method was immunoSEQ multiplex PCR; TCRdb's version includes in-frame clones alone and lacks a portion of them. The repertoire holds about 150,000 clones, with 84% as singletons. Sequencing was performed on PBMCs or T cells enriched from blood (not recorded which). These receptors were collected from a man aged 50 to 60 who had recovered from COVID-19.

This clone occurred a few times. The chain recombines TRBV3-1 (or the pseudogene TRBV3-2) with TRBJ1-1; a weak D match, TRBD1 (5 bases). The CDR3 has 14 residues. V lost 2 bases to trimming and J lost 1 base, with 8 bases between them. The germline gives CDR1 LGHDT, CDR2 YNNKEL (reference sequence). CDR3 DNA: TGTGCCAGCAGCCAACAGGGTTGGAACACTGAAGCTTTCTTT. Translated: CASSQQGWNTEAFF.

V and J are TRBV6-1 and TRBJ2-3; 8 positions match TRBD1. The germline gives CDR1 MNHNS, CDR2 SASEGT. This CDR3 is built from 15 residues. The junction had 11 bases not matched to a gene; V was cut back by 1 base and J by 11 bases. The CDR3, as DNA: TGTGCCAGCAGTGAAGAGGAGGCAGGGGGCAACATGCAGTATTTT. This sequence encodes CASSEEEAGGNMQYF.

Here the CDR3 reads CASSPLTGGVSYEQYF. CDR3 DNA sequence: TGTGCCAGCAGCCCGCTGACAGGGGGCGTATCCTACGAGCAGTACTTC. V usage is TRBV7-8 and J usage is TRBJ2-7; 10 bases fit TRBD1. This CDR3 comprises 16 residues. In germline, CDR1 is SGHVS, CDR2 FQNEAQ. V was clipped by 5 bases and J by 1 base; unmatched bases: 8.

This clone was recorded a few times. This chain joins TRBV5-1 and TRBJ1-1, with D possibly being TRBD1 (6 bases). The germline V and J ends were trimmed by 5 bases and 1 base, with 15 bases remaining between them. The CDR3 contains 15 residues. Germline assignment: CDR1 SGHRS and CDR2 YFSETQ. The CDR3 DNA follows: TGCGCCAGCAGATATACAGGGTTCTCGAACACTGAAGCTTTCTTT. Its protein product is CASRYTGFSNTEAFF.

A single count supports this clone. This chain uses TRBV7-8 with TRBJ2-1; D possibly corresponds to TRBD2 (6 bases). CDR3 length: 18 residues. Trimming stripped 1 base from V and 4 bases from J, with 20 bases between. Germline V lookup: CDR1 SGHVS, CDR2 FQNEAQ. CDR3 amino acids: CASSLEFAGRGTYNEQFF. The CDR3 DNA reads TGTGCCAGCAGCTTAGAGTTTGCGGGGCGGGGAACGTACAATGAGCAGTTCTTC.

CDR3 bases: TGTGCCTGGAGTGTAGCGGGTGGCTACACCTTC. Protein product: CAWSVAGGYTF. The chain has TRBV30 and TRBJ1-2; D is undetermined. The V gene's germline CDR1 is GTSNPN and CDR2 SVGIG (reference sequence). The CDR3 length is 11 residues. Trimming removed 0 bases from V and 7 bases from J, with 6 bases in between.

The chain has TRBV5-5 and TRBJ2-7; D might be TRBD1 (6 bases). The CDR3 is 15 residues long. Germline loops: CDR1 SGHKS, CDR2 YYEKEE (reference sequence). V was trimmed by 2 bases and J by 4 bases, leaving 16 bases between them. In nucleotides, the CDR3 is TGTGCCAGCAGCTTCTCGACAGGCCCGCCTTACGAGCAGTACTTC. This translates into CASSFSTGPPYEQYF.

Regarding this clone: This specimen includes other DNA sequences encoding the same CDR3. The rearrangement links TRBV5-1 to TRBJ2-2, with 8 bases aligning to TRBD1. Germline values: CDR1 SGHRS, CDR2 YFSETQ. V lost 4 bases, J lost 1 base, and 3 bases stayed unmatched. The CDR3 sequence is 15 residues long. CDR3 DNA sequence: TGCGCCAGCAGCCCAGGGACAGGGAACACCGGGGAGCTGTTTTTT. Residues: CASSPGTGNTGELFF. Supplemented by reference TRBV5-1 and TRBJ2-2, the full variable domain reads KAGVTQTPRYLIKTRGQQVTLSCSPISGHRSVSWYQQTPGQGLQFLFEYFSETQRNKGNFPGRFSGRQFSNSRSEMNVSTLELGDSALYLCASSPGTGNTGELFFGEGSRLTVL.

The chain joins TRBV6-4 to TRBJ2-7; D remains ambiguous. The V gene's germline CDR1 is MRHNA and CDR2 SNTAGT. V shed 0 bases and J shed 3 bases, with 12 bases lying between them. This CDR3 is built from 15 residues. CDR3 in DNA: TGTGCCAGCAGTGACTCAAAAGAGGTTTGCTACGAGCAGTACTTC. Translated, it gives CASSDSKEVCYEQYF.

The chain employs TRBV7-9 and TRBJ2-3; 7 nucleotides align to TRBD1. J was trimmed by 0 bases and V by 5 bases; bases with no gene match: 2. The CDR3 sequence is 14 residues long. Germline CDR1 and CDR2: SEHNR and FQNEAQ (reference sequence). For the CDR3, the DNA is TGTGCCAGCAGCCACAGGGGAAGCACAGATACGCAGTATTTT. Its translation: CASSHRGSTDTQYF.